Below, 8 T cell receptor beta chains from the same sample are listed, as sequenced in a study of shared clonotypes between healthy human individuals. Repertoires were generated with immunoSEQ multiplex PCR, while TCRdb's copy carries only in-frame clones and drops some. The table lists a few hundred thousand clones, about 74% of them singletons. Sequencing used memory CD4+ T cells sorted from blood. Subset denoted: CD45RA-negative fraction. The source of these receptors is a man aged 25 to 45 in good health.

The chain couples TRBV5-4 to TRBJ2-1; TRBD1 aligns across 12 bases. The V gene end was trimmed by 3 bases and the J gene end by 6 bases; junction bases not matched to a gene: 13. In germline, CDR1 is SGHNT, CDR2 YYREEE (reference sequence). The CDR3 sequence is 18 residues long. The CDR3 region is CASSSTGAGTGGFNEQFF. The CDR3 DNA is TGTGCCAGCAGCTCCACCGGGGCCGGGACAGGGGGCTTCAATGAGCAGTTCTTC.

The V gene is TRBV19, the J gene TRBJ2-7; 13 bases are a match to TRBD2. CDR3 length: 16 amino acids. Per germline, CDR1 LNHDA and CDR2 SQIVND (reference sequence). The V and J ends lost 5 bases and 4 bases, in that order; junction bases with no gene match: 8. The CDR3 DNA is TGTGCCAGTAGTTCCAGACTAGCGGGAGGATCATACGAGCAGTACTTC. Encoded protein: CASSSRLAGGSYEQYF.

This clone was counted a few times. This sample also contains other DNA sequences that code for the same CDR3. CDR3: CASSLSSDTQYF. The CDR3 DNA reads TGCGCCAGCAGCTTGTCATCAGATACGCAGTATTTT. The chain carries TRBV5-1 and TRBJ2-3; D is unclear. Trimming took 1 base from V and 4 from J, leaving 4 bases between them. CDR3 size: 12 residues. Germline V gene sequence: CDR1 SGHRS, CDR2 YFSETQ.

This clone is a singleton in its sample. This chain joins TRBV6-1 and TRBJ2-3, with D unresolved. Per germline, CDR1 MNHNS and CDR2 SASEGT. The germline V and J ends were trimmed by 1 base and 3 bases, with 5 bases remaining between them. This CDR3 is 13 amino acids long. CDR3 DNA: TGTGCCAGCAGTGAAGGACAAACAGATACGCAGTATTTT. This sequence encodes CASSEGQTDTQYF.

This clone turned up a few times. The chain joins TRBV16 to TRBJ1-1; D is undetermined. Per germline, CDR1 KGHSY and CDR2 FQNENV. V dropped 2 bases and J dropped 0 bases, with 7 bases sitting between them. The CDR3 is 14 amino acids. CDR3 protein: CASSQLFLNTEAFF. The CDR3 DNA follows: TGTGCCAGCAGCCAACTCTTTCTGAACACTGAAGCTTTCTTT.

The chain joins TRBV18 to TRBJ1-4; TRBD1 is a possible D gene (5 bases). There are 15 residues in the CDR3. CDR1 KGHSH and CDR2 LQKENI come from the germline V gene. Trimming removed 3 bases from V and 7 bases from J, with 15 bases in between. The CDR3 sequence is CASSPSVDTGEKLFF. The CDR3 bases are TGTGCCAGCTCACCTTCAGTTGACACAGGTGAAAAACTGTTTTTT.

CDR3 amino acids: CASSLDGTIRLNTDTQYF. DNA for the CDR3: TGCGCCAGCAGCTTGGACGGTACCATACGGTTGAACACAGATACGCAGTATTTT. The chain has TRBV5-1 and TRBJ2-3; D remains ambiguous. V shed 0 bases and J shed 2 bases, with 19 bases lying between them. The CDR3 runs to 18 residues. Germline V gene lookup returns CDR1 SGHRS and CDR2 YFSETQ. Together with reference TRBV5-1 and TRBJ2-3, the CDR3 gives the full variable domain: KAGVTQTPRYLIKTRGQQVTLSCSPISGHRSVSWYQQTPGQGLQFLFEYFSETQRNKGNFPGRFSGRQFSNSRSEMNVSTLELGDSALYLCASSLDGTIRLNTDTQYFGPGTRLTVL.

The CDR3 region is CASTNRPGNTIYF. CDR3 nucleotides: TGTGCCAGCACCAACCGGCCTGGAAACACCATATATTTT. The rearrangement joins TRBV6-1 to TRBJ1-3; no definite D call. V was cut by 7 bases and J by 2 bases, with 9 bases left in between. CDR1 and CDR2 from the germline V gene are MNHNS and SASEGT. CDR3 size: 13 residues.